A single sample is the source of the 18 T cell receptor beta chains below, sequenced in a study of Ad26.COV2.S vaccination and SARS-CoV-2 variants. Treatment in this sample: 15 to 20 received Ad26.COV2.S at low or high dose, single or two shots; roughly 5 received placebo; per-sample allocation not given. Day 63 after the first injection of vaccine or placebo was the sampling time. The protocol was immunoSEQ multiplex PCR, while the TCRdb copy is restricted to in-frame clones and leaves out a portion. The table lists about 680,000 clones, around 92% of them singletons, with over 1.3% in the top ten. Sequencing used peripheral blood, obtained in a trial of Ad26.COV2.S vaccine versus placebo. All receptors derive from a person aged 18-60 years who received the Ad26.COV2.S COVID-19 vaccine or a placebo.

J is TRBJ1-2 and V is TRBV27, with 7 nucleotides matching TRBD1. The CDR3 extends over 16 amino acids. Germline V gene lookup returns CDR1 MNHEY and CDR2 SMNVEV (reference sequence). With 3 bases clipped from V and 2 bases from J, the junction kept 9 bases outside the gene matches. The CDR3 DNA sequence: TGTGCCAGCAGTTTTGGGGCAGGGGGAAGAAACTATGGCTACACCTTC. This encodes CASSFGAGGRNYGYTF.

The chain carries TRBV5-1 and TRBJ2-7, with D perhaps matching TRBD1 (5 bases). Looked up from germline, CDR1 is SGHRS and CDR2 is YFSETQ. Trimming stripped 5 bases from V and 0 bases from J, with 6 bases between. This CDR3 region has 12 residues. CDR3 coding DNA: TGCGCCAGCAGGGACAACTCCTACGAGCAGTACTTC. Protein: CASRDNSYEQYF.

This clone was counted a few times. The V call is TRBV27, the J call TRBJ1-5, with a tentative D call TRBD1 (6 bases). The germline V gene has CDR1 MNHEY and CDR2 SMNVEV (reference sequence). The CDR3 has 15 residues. Trimming took 3 bases from V and 4 from J, leaving 13 bases between them. CDR3 bases: TGTGCCAGCAGTTTCCAGGGGATTGAGAATCAGCCCCAGCATTTT. Its protein is CASSFQGIENQPQHF.

The chain uses TRBV29-1 and TRBJ1-5; D remains unclear. Germline CDR1 reads SQVTM; CDR2 reads ANQGSEA. The CDR3 runs to 12 residues. V was shortened by 7 bases and J by 5 bases, with 12 bases between the two germline ends. The CDR3 is CSAEGSHQPQHF. The CDR3 DNA sequence: TGCAGCGCTGAGGGTTCCCATCAGCCCCAGCATTTT.

This chain links TRBV6-5 with TRBJ1-2; D is uncertain. CDR3 length equals 15 residues. The V and J ends lost 2 bases and 6 bases respectively, with 16 bases between them. Germline-derived CDR1 and CDR2 are MNHEY and SVGAGI. Here the CDR3 DNA reads TGTGCCAGCAGTTACGCCCGGGTGCTCGCCGATGGCTACACCTTC. Translation: CASSYARVLADGYTF.

The chain employs TRBV9 and TRBJ2-7; D assignment may be TRBD1 or TRBD2 (5 bases each). This CDR3 has 14 amino acids. In germline, CDR1 is SGDLS, CDR2 YYNGEE. The ends were cut back, 4 bases at V and 0 bases at J, with 11 bases in the middle. The CDR3 spells CASSPGAHSYEQYF. The CDR3 nucleotides are TGTGCCAGCAGCCCCGGGGCTCACTCCTACGAGCAGTACTTC.

This clone was seen a single time. Here the CDR3 DNA reads TGTGCCAGCAGCTTAGTAGATTCCGGGGGGAACACCGGGGAGCTGTTTTTT. This codes for CASSLVDSGGNTGELFF. The chain recombines TRBV7-6 with TRBJ2-2; D possibly corresponds to TRBD2 (6 bases). CDR1 is SGHVS, CDR2 FNYEAQ, per germline. V gave up 1 base and J gave up 1 base, with 13 bases separating them. This CDR3 is 17 amino acids long. Combining the CDR3 with reference TRBV7-6 and TRBJ2-2 gives the whole variable domain GAGVSQSPRYKVTKRGQDVALRCDPISGHVSLYWYRQALGQGPEFLTYFNYEAQQDKSGLPNDRFSAERPEGSISTLTIQRTEQRDSAMYRCASSLVDSGGNTGELFFGEGSRLTVL.

This chain uses TRBV18 with TRBJ1-2, with 7 bases lining up with TRBD1. With V trimmed by 5 bases and J by 4 bases, 7 bases remained unmatched. The germline gives CDR1 KGHSH, CDR2 LQKENI. The CDR3 consists of 14 residues. This CDR3 reads CASSGAGQLYGYTF. CDR3 bases: TGTGCCAGCTCAGGCGCGGGACAGCTCTATGGCTACACCTTC.

A single count supports this clone. This sequence joins TRBV19 and TRBJ1-2; 9 nucleotides agree with TRBD1. Germline CDR1 and CDR2: LNHDA and SQIVND (reference sequence). The CDR3 totals 13 residues. The trim removed 5 bases at V and 7 bases at J, leaving 5 bases unmatched. CDR3 coding DNA: TGTGCCAGTAGTCCTACAGGGGGCGGTGGCTACACCTTC. Translated, it gives CASSPTGGGGYTF.

The V call is TRBV27, the J call TRBJ2-1; 7 bases are shared with TRBD2. V trimming: 5 bases; J trimming: 6 bases; junction bases outside the gene matches: 16. The CDR3 covers 17 residues. Germline V gene sequence: CDR1 MNHEY, CDR2 SMNVEV (reference sequence). CDR3 sequence: CASSPLGAGARLNEQFF. The CDR3 DNA follows: TGTGCCAGCAGTCCCCTCGGGGCGGGAGCCCGCCTCAATGAGCAGTTCTTC.

This clone was detected only a few times. Here the CDR3 reads CASSPGLARIAKNIQYF. CDR3 DNA sequence: TGTGCCAGCAGCCCGGGACTAGCGCGCATAGCCAAAAACATTCAGTACTTC. V is TRBV5-4 and J is TRBJ2-4, with TRBD2 matching 10 bases. J was trimmed by 0 bases and V by 4 bases; bases with no gene match: 7. CDR1 SGHNT and CDR2 YYREEE come from the germline V gene (reference sequence). The length of the CDR3 is 17 residues.

The V and J genes are TRBV5-6 and TRBJ2-3, with D perhaps matching TRBD1 (6 bases). The V end was cut by 2 bases, the J end by 6 bases, with 19 bases between. Germline V gene sequence: CDR1 SGHDT, CDR2 YYEEEE. The CDR3 runs 16 residues. The CDR3 DNA reads as TGTGCCAGCAGCTTTCAAGGGGGTTATAGAGGGGATACGCAGTATTTT. It encodes CASSFQGGYRGDTQYF.

The gene calls are TRBV30 and TRBJ1-1; the D gene is possibly TRBD1 (5 bases). CDR1 and CDR2 (germline): GTSNPN, SVGIG (reference sequence). The CDR3 covers 13 residues. V was cut by 0 bases and J by 5 bases, with 10 bases left in between. CDR3: CAWSVRAGTEAFF. The CDR3 region has the DNA TGTGCCTGGAGTGTACGGGCAGGGACTGAAGCTTTCTTT.

V usage is TRBV6-5 and J usage is TRBJ1-1; D gene uncertain. Germline V gene data show CDR1 as MNHEY and CDR2 as SVGAGI. The CDR3 covers 11 residues. Trimming removed 10 bases from V and 2 bases from J, with 8 bases in between. CDR3 protein: CAIIFNTEAFF. The DNA of the CDR3 is TGTGCCATTATTTTTAACACTGAAGCTTTCTTT.

As regards this clone: This same CDR3 is encoded by further DNA sequences in the sample. This chain uses TRBV27 with TRBJ1-5; D unresolved. This CDR3 contains 13 residues. Germline V gene lookup returns CDR1 MNHEY and CDR2 SMNVEV (reference sequence). V was trimmed by 0 bases and J by 2 bases, leaving 2 bases between them. As DNA, the CDR3 is TGTGCCAGCAGTTTATCAGGCAATCAGCCCCAGCATTTT. Translation gives CASSLSGNQPQHF.

This clone was detected only a few times. Other DNA sequences of this sample code for an identical CDR3. The chain combines TRBV5-1 with TRBJ2-3; 9 nucleotides agree with TRBD1. The CDR3 is 15 residues long. Germline lookup yields CDR1 SGHRS and CDR2 YFSETQ. V was clipped by 4 bases and J by 3 bases; unmatched bases: 6. This chain's CDR3 is CASSLGQGSTDTQYF. DNA of the CDR3: TGCGCCAGCAGCCTTGGACAGGGGAGTACAGATACGCAGTATTTT.

The rearrangement joins TRBV4-1 to TRBJ2-7, with TRBD1 matching 8 bases. This CDR3 has 16 residues. Germline loops: CDR1 MGHRA, CDR2 YSYEKL. Trimming cost V 1 base and J 3 bases; bases outside gene matches: 8. CDR3 in amino acids: CASSQVSLQGVYEQYF. The DNA for the CDR3 is TGCGCCAGCAGCCAAGTTTCCCTACAGGGGGTCTACGAGCAGTACTTC.

Concerning this clone itself: The CDR3 ends on some other residue instead of the conserved phenylalanine or tryptophan, so this is likely a read error. No DNA is shown, since the ends of the CDR3 on it are uncertain; the CDR3 is the one TCRdb lists. The chain has TRBV7-9 and TRBJ1-2. CDR1 SEHNR and CDR2 FQNEAQ come from the germline V gene (reference sequence). With termini counted, the CDR3 has 11 amino acids. The CDR3 protein is CASSLEGPARL.